This TCR beta chain was profiled in a study of blood T cell repertoires in COVID-19. Across the study: The cDNA or gDNA used as material had been derived from T cells, B-cell-depleted T cells, or PBMCs.

Germline lookup yields CDR1 WSHSY and CDR2 SAAADI. Trimming cost V 8 bases and J 0 bases, with 8 bases left between them. The CDR3 consists of 13 residues. Assay used: immunoSEQ multiplex PCR; TCRdb lists only in-frame clones, some missing. The sample includes 90,000 to 150,000 clones, around 77% of them seen just once. The receptor was isolated from a human donor in a cohort sampled during active COVID-19. This chain uses TRBV10-2 with TRBJ1-5, with D possibly being TRBD1 (5 bases). The sequenced sample was peripheral blood. The CDR3 spells CASGDFSNQPQHF. The CDR3 coding sequence is TGCGCCAGCGGGGACTTTAGCAATCAGCCCCAGCATTTT.